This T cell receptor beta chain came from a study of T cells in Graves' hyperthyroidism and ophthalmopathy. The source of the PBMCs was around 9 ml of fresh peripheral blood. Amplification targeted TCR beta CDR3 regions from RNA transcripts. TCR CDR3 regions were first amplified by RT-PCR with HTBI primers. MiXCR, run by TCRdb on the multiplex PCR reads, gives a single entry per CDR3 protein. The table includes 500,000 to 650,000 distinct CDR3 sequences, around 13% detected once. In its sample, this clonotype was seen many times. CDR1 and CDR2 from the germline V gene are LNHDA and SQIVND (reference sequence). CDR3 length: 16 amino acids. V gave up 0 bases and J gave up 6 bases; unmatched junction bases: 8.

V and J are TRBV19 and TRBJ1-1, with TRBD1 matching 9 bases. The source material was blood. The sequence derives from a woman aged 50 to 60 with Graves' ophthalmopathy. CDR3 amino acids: CASSIDAGTGQAEAFF. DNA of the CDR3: TGTGCCAGTAGTATAGATGCCGGGACAGGGCAAGCTGAAGCTTTCTTT. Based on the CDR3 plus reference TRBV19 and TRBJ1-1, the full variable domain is DGGITQSPKYLFRKEGQNVTLSCEQNLNHDAMYWYRQDPGQGLRLIYYSQIVNDFQKGDIAEGYSVSREKKESFPLTVTSAQKNPTAFYLCASSIDAGTGQAEAFFGQGTRLTVV.